Shown below are 20 T cell receptor beta chains from a single sample sequenced in a study of tumor-infiltrating lymphocytes in primary liver carcinoma. Blood RNA came from unsorted whole blood; germline DNA was also extracted. With a constant-region primer, TCR beta cDNA was made from 500 ng of total RNA. It was through three nested multiplex PCR rounds of slightly modified ARM-PCR that TCR beta libraries arose. The study ran its first two PCR rounds for 9 to 10 cycles each, using TRBV1-TRBV30 forward primers and a C-beta reverse primer. TCRdb re-called the multiplex PCR reads through MiXCR, storing one row per CDR3 protein. This sample carries 320,000 or so distinct CDR3 sequences, less than 75% of them seen once, and the ten largest clones take about 8.4%. What was sequenced was peripheral blood. The receptor source for this set is a man aged 40-55 years with primary liver carcinoma and hepatitis B virus infection.

This clonotype was recorded at least ten times. The V and J genes are TRBV6-6 and TRBJ2-3; no firm D call. Trimming took 2 bases from V and 4 from J, leaving 13 bases between them. The CDR3 is made up of 15 amino acids. CDR1 and CDR2 (germline): MNHNY, SVGAGI (reference sequence). CDR3 nucleotide sequence: TGTGCCAGCAGTTACATGGCAGAATCCTCAGATACGCAGTATTTT. It encodes CASSYMAESSDTQYF.

On this clonotype: This is likely a read error, given that the CDR3 carries no conserved phenylalanine or tryptophan at its end. The V gene is TRBV12-3 or TRBV12-4, the J gene TRBJ2-2; D is possibly TRBD2 (5 bases). The CDR3 spans 15 residues. Trimming left V 8 bases short and J 3 bases short, with 16 bases between. CDR3 nucleotides: TGTGCCAGCGGGGAGACGGCGATGGACACCGGGGAGCTGTTTTTG. It is translated as CASGETAMDTGELFL.

The chain couples TRBV7-3 to TRBJ2-1; TRBD2 matches at 14 bases. The J segment lost 10 bases and the V segment lost 5 bases, leaving 4 bases of the junction unmatched. From germline, CDR1 is SGHTA and CDR2 FQGTGA. This CDR3 has 14 amino acids. The CDR3 sequence is CASSLGLAGEEQFF. CDR3 nucleotides: TGTGCCAGCAGCCTGGGACTAGCGGGGGAGGAGCAGTTCTTC.

This clonotype showed up many times. The rearrangement links TRBV6-5 to TRBJ2-1; D might be TRBD2 (6 bases). V was trimmed by 5 bases and J by 10 bases, leaving 15 bases between them. There are 13 residues in the CDR3. Germline V lookup: CDR1 MNHEY, CDR2 SVGAGI. The CDR3 bases are TGTGCCAGCAGTCTTAACCGCGGGACCGAGCAGTTCTTC. Translated: CASSLNRGTEQFF.

Concerning this clonotype itself: Since a much larger clone is just one base distant, this may be a read error. The V and J genes are TRBV5-6 and TRBJ2-1; D is possibly TRBD1 (7 bases). Germline V gene sequence: CDR1 SGHDT, CDR2 YYEEEE. There are 16 residues in the CDR3. CDR3 nucleotide sequence: TGTGCCGGCAGCTTGGCGGGAACAGGGGATACGGGTGAGCAGTTCTTC. It codes for CAGSLAGTGDTGEQFF.

This clonotype was counted once. The rearrangement links TRBV11-2 to TRBJ1-6, with D possibly matching TRBD1 (5 bases). The germline gives CDR1 SGHAT, CDR2 FQNNGV. The CDR3 has 13 amino acids. V lost 8 bases and J lost 10, with 15 bases in between. In DNA, the CDR3 is TGTGCCAGCGTCGGGACGAGGAACTCACCCCTCCACTTT. Protein product: CASVGTRNSPLHF.

The chain employs TRBV20-1 and TRBJ2-7, with 8 positions matching TRBD1. This CDR3 contains 14 residues. V lost 7 bases, J lost 0 bases, and 8 bases stayed unmatched. Germline values: CDR1 DFQATT, CDR2 SNEGSKA (reference sequence). The CDR3 DNA reads TGCAGTGTCTCCACCGGGACAGGCTCCTACGAGCAGTACTTC. Its translation: CSVSTGTGSYEQYF.

About this clonotype: Possible read error: a much larger clone is one base away. The chain combines TRBV6-5 with TRBJ2-5; TRBD1 agrees at 7 bases. The germline CDR1 and CDR2 sequences are MNHEY and SVGAGI. The CDR3 contains 16 residues. The CDR3 is CASSSQGHRGQETQNF. CDR3 in DNA: TGTGCCAGCAGTTCACAGGGGCATAGGGGGCAAGAGACCCAGAACTTC.

The chain uses TRBV6-1 and TRBJ2-7; D is possibly TRBD2 (6 bases). The length of the CDR3 is 13 residues. CDR1 MNHNS and CDR2 SASEGT come from the germline V gene. Trimming took off 4 bases at V and 2 bases at J, with 9 bases between the two ends. CDR3 nucleotide sequence: TGTGCCAGCAGTGTAGCGGAAGCCTACGAGCAGTACTTC. It specifies CASSVAEAYEQYF.

This clonotype was recorded many times. The chain combines TRBV6-1 with TRBJ2-7; 7 bases line up with TRBD1. Germline V gives CDR1 MNHNS, CDR2 SASEGT. This CDR3 is built from 15 residues. The V gene end was trimmed by 4 bases and the J gene end by 5 bases; junction bases not matched to a gene: 11. The CDR3 loop is CASSVRGHSLNEQYF. In nucleotides, the CDR3 is TGTGCCAGCAGTGTAAGGGGGCACTCTCTCAACGAGCAGTACTTC.

The gene calls are TRBV6-2 or TRBV6-3 and TRBJ1-2; possible D gene TRBD1, 5 bases. The CDR3 is 13 residues long. Germline V CDR1 and CDR2: MNHEY, SVGEGT. CDR3 bases: TGTGCAAGCGGTTCCACCAGGGTTGGTGGCTACACCTTC. Translating it yields CASGSTRVGGYTF.

CDR3 coding DNA: TGCAGCGTTGGCCCGTGGATGCCGAACTCCTACGAGCAGTACTTC. Translating gives CSVGPWMPNSYEQYF. The chain recombines TRBV29-1 with TRBJ2-7; D remains unclear. The CDR3 consists of 15 residues. V was cut by 4 bases and J by 0 bases, with 16 bases left in between. From germline, CDR1 is SQVTM and CDR2 ANQGSEA.

This clonotype was seen a few times. This CDR3 is CASGNWGEEDTQYF. Here the CDR3 DNA reads TGTGCCAGCGGCAATTGGGGGGAGGAAGATACGCAGTATTTT. The J gene is TRBJ2-3, the V gene TRBV11-1; D is perhaps TRBD2 (6 bases). CDR3 length: 14 residues. Trimming took 8 bases from V and 5 from J, leaving 17 bases between them. CDR1 is SGHAT, CDR2 FQDESV, per germline (reference sequence).

Concerning this clonotype: Given a much more abundant clone one base away, this may be a read error. J is TRBJ1-5 and V is TRBV6-1; no firm D call. With the DNA end fitting TRBJ2-3 better, the J assignment may be wrong. The CDR3 has 14 residues. CDR1 and CDR2 from the germline V gene are MNHNS and SASEGT. CDR3 DNA sequence: TGTGCCAGCAGTTTTAACTTCGACAATCAGCCCCAGTATTTT. Translated: CASSFNFDNQPQYF.

This chain uses TRBV24-1 with TRBJ2-7, with TRBD1 matching over 7 bases. The CDR3 is made up of 16 amino acids. Losses at the gene ends were 4 bases for V and 0 bases for J; bases not matched to a gene: 8. Germline assignment: CDR1 KGHDR and CDR2 SFDVKD. CDR3 sequence: CATSDQGTARSYEQYF. In nucleotides, the CDR3 is TGTGCCACCAGTGACCAAGGGACAGCCCGCTCCTACGAGCAGTACTTC.

This clonotype was counted many times. The chain combines TRBV6-2 or TRBV6-3 with TRBJ2-3; 9 positions match TRBD2. From germline, CDR1 is MNHEY and CDR2 SVGEGT. The junction had 5 bases not matched to a gene; V was cut back by 8 bases and J by 5 bases. The CDR3 extends over 13 amino acids. In nucleotides, the CDR3 is TGTGCCAGCTCGGTAGCGGGAGAAGATACGCAGTATTTT. It encodes CASSVAGEDTQYF.

To note about this clonotype: A single base separates this from a much larger clone, so it may be a read error. CDR3: CVSSAGTTVDTGELFF. In DNA, the CDR3 is TGTGTCAGCAGCGCCGGGACTACCGTCGACACCGGGGAGCTGTTTTTT. This rearrangement joins TRBV6-1 to TRBJ2-2; 7 bases are shared with TRBD2. The germline V gene has CDR1 MNHNS and CDR2 SASEGT. This CDR3 has 16 amino acids.

Remarks on this clonotype: One end of the junction varies from germline; a read error may be responsible. The rearrangement joins TRBV28 to TRBJ2-4, with 11 nucleotides matching TRBD2. The V gene's germline CDR1 is MDHEN and CDR2 SYDVKM. The CDR3 is 13 residues long. Here the CDR3 DNA reads TGTGTCAGCAATAGCGGGAGGGAAAACATTCAGTACTTC. Encoded protein: CVSNSGRENIQYF.

V and J are TRBV7-9 and TRBJ2-1; 7 positions match TRBD2. This CDR3 region has 16 residues. Unmatched junction bases numbered 6, after V lost 0 bases and J lost 4 bases. Germline lookup yields CDR1 SEHNR and CDR2 FQNEAQ (reference sequence). The CDR3 protein is CASSLAAAGAYNEQFF. Written as DNA, the CDR3 is TGTGCCAGCAGCTTAGCGGCGGCGGGAGCTTACAATGAGCAGTTCTTC.

A note on this clonotype: A much larger clonotype is one base distant, so this may be a read error. The chain links TRBV4-1 to TRBJ2-7; maybe TRBD1 (5 bases). This CDR3 is 15 amino acids long. CDR1 and CDR2 from the germline V gene are MGHRA and YSYEKL. This CDR3 reads CASNQAPGHGYEQYF. The DNA of the CDR3 is TGCGCCAGCAACCAAGCCCCCGGACACGGCTACGAGCAGTACTTC.